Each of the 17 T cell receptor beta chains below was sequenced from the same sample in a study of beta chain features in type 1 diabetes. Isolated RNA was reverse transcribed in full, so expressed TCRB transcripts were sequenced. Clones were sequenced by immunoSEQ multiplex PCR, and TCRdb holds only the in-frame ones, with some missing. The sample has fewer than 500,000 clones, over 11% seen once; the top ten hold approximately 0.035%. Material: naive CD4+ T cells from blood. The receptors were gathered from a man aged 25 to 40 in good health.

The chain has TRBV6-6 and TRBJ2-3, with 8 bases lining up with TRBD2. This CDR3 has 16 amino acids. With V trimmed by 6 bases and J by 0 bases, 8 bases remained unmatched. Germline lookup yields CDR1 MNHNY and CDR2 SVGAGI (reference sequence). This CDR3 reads CASRAGTSRSTDTQYF. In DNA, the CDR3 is TGTGCCAGCAGAGCAGGGACTAGTCGGAGCACAGATACGCAGTATTTT.

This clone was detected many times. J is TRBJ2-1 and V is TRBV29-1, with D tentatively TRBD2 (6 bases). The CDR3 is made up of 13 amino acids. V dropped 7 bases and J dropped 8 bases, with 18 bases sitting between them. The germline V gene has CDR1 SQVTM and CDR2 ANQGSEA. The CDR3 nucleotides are TGCAGCGCTAATTCGCGGGATGGGGATGAGCAGTTCTTC. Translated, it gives CSANSRDGDEQFF.

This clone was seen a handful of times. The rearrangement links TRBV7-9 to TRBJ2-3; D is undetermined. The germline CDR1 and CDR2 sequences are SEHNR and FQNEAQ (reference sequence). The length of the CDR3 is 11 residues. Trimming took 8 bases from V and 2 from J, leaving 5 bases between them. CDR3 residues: CASSITDTQYF. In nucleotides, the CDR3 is TGTGCCAGCTCTATCACAGATACGCAGTATTTT.

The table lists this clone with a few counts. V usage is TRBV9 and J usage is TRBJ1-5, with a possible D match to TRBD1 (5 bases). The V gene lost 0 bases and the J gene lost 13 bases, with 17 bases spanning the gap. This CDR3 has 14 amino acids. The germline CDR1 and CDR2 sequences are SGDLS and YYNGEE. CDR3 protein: CASSVGVEGVEQHF. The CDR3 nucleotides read TGTGCCAGCAGCGTAGGGGTCGAAGGGGTTGAACAGCATTTT.

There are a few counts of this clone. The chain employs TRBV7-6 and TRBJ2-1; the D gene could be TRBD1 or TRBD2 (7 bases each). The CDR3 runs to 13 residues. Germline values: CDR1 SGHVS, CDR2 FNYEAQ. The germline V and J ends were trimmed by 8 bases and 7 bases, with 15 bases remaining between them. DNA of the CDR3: TGTGCCAGCGGCGGCCAGGGGGGGAATGAGCAGTTCTTC. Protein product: CASGGQGGNEQFF.

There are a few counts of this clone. Here the CDR3 reads CASSLGGIAKNIQYF. The CDR3 nucleotides read TGTGCCAGCAGCTTAGGGGGCATAGCCAAAAACATTCAGTACTTC. The rearrangement joins TRBV7-2 to TRBJ2-4; tentatively, D is TRBD1 (5 bases). Germline CDR1 is SGHTA and CDR2 is FQGNSA. The germline V and J ends were trimmed by 1 base and 0 bases, with 7 bases remaining between them. CDR3 length: 15 residues. The full variable domain, rest sourced from reference TRBV7-2 and TRBJ2-4, is GAGVSQSPSNKVTEKGKDVELRCDPISGHTALYWYRQSLGQGLEFLIYFQGNSAPDKSGLPSDRFSAERTGGSVSTLTIQRTQQEDSAVYLCASSLGGIAKNIQYFGAGTRLSVL.

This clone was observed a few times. In DNA, the CDR3 is TGCAGCGTTGAAAAAGGGAGCTACGAGCAGTACGTC. Amino acids: CSVEKGSYEQYV. This rearrangement joins TRBV29-1 to TRBJ2-7, with D tentatively TRBD2 (5 bases). The CDR3 contains 12 residues. V lost 2 bases and J 3 bases, leaving 8 bases between the germline ends. Germline V gene data show CDR1 as SQVTM and CDR2 as ANQGSEA.

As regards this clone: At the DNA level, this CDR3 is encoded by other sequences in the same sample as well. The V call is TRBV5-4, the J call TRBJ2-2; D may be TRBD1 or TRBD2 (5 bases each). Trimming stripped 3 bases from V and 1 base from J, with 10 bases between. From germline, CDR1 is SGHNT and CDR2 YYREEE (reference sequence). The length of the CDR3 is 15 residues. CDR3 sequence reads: CASSSSGRNTGELFF. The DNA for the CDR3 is TGTGCCAGCAGCTCGTCGGGACGGAACACCGGGGAGCTGTTTTTT.

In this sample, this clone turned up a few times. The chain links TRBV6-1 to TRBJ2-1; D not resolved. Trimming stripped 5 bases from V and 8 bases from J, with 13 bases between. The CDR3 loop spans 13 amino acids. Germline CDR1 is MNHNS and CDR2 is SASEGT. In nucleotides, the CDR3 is TGTGCCAGCAGTTCTTTAGTCGGCCATGAGCAGTTCTTC. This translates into CASSSLVGHEQFF.

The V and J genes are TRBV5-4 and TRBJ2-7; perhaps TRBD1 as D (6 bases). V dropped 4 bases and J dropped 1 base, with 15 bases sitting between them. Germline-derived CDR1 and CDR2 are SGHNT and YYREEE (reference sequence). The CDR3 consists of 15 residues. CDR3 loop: CASSPGTLGSYEQYV. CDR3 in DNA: TGTGCCAGCAGCCCCGGGACACTTGGGTCCTACGAGCAGTACGTC.

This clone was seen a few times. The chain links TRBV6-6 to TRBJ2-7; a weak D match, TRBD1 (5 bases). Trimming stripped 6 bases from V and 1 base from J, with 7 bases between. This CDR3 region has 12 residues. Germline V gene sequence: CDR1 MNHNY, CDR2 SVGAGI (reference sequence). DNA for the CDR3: TGTGCCAGCAGCTACAGGTCCTACGAGCAGTACGTC. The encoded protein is CASSYRSYEQYV.

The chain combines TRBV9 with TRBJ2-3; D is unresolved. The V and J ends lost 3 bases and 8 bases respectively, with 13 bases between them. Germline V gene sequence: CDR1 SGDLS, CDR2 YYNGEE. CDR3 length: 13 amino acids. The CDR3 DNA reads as TGTGCCAGCAGCGCCGGCGATCTGATTACGCAGTATTTT. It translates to CASSAGDLITQYF.

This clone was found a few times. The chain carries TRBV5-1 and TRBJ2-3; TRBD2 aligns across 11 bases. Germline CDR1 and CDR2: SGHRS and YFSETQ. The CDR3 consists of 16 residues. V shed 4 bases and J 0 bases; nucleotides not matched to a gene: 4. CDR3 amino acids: CASSQGTSGSTDTQYF. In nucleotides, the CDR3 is TGCGCCAGCAGCCAGGGGACTAGCGGTAGCACAGATACGCAGTATTTT.

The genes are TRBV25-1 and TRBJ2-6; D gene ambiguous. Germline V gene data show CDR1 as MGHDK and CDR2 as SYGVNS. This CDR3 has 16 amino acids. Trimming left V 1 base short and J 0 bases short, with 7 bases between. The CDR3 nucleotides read TGTGCCAGCAGTGAATCGGGCAGCTCTGGGGCCAACGTCCTGACTTTC. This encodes CASSESGSSGANVLTF.

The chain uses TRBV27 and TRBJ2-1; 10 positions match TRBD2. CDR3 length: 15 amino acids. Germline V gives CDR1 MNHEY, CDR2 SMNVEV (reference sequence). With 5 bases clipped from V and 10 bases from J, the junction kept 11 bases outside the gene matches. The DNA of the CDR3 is TGTGCCAGCAGTCCCAGCGGGGGGGCGTTTCGGGAGCAGTTCTTC. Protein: CASSPSGGAFREQFF.

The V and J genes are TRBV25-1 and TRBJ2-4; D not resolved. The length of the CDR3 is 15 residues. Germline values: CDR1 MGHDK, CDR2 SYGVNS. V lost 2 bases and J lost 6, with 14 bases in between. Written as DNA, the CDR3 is TGTGCCAGCAGTGAACGGGCCGGTTTAGGAAACATTCAGTACTTC. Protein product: CASSERAGLGNIQYF.

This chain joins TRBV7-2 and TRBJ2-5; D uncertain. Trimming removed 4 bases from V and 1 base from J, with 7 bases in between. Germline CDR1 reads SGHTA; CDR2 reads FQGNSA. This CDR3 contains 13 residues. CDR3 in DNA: TGTGCCAGCAGCTCTAGTGGCCAAGAGACCCAGTACTTC. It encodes CASSSSGQETQYF.